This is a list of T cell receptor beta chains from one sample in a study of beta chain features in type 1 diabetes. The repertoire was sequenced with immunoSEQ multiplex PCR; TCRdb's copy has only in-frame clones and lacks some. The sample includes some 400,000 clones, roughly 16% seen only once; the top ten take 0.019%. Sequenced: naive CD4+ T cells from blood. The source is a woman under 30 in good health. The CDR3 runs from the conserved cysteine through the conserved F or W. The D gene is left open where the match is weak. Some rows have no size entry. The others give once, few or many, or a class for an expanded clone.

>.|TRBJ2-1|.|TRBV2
TGTGCCAGCAGTGACTTCTCCCGGGACAATGAGCAGTTCTTC
CASSDFSRDNEQFF
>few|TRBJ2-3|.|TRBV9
TGTGCCAGCAGCGTAGGAAGTAGTACAGATACGCAGTATTTT
CASSVGSSTDTQYF
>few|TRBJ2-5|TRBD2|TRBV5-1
TGCGCCAGCAGGCTCCCGACTAGCGGTTACCAAGAGACCCAGTACTTC
CASRLPTSGYQETQYF
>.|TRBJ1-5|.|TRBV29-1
TGCAGCGTGACCCAGCAGAGAGGCCAGCCCCAGCATTTT
CSVTQQRGQPQHF
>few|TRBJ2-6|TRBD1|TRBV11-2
TGTGCCACGCGGAGGGCGGGACAGGGGGCGACTGGGGCCAACGTCCTGACTTTC
CATRRAGQGATGANVLTF
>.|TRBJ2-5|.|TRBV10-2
TGCGCCAGCAGTGGACAGTTCCAAGAGACCCAGTACTTC
CASSGQFQETQYF
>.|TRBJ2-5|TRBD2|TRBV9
TGTGCCAGCAGCGTAGCTTCGGGGGGGCCGGAGACCCAGTACTTC
CASSVASGGPETQYF
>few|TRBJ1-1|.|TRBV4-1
TGCGCCAGCAGCCATCTACTGTCCCGAGCGGACACTGAAGCTTTCTTT
CASSHLLSRADTEAFF
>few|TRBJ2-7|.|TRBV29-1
TGCAGCGTTGAAATCCGGGGTGGCTACGAGCAGTACTTC
CSVEIRGGYEQYF
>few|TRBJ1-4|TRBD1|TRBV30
TGTGCCGGACAGGGTGGGGGAGAAAAACTGTTTTTT
CAGQGGGEKLFF
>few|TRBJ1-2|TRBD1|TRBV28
TGTGCCAGCAGACCCGGGACAGGGGGCAGCTATGGCTACACCTTC
CASRPGTGGSYGYTF
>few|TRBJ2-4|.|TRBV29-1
TGCAGCGCCGCTTCCAGGCTAGCCAAAAACATTCAGTACTTC
CSAASRLAKNIQYF
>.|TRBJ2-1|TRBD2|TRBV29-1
TGCAGCGTTGAAGTTCGGGAGGGACTAGCCACAAATGAGCAGTTCTTC
CSVEVREGLATNEQFF
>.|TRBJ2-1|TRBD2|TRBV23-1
TGCGCCAGCAGTCAAACGAGAGGGGCCTCATTTAGCGGGAGGGCCACCAATGAGCAGTTCTTC
CASSQTRGASFSGRATNEQFF
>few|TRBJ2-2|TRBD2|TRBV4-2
TGTGCCAGCCAACGACTAGCGGGTACGAACACCGGGGAGCTGTTTTTT
CASQRLAGTNTGELFF
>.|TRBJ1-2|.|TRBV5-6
TGTGCCAGCAGTTTAGGTCCGGGGAACTATGGCTACACCTTC
CASSLGPGNYGYTF
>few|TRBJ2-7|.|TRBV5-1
TGCGCCAGCAGTCAGACTAGATCCGCGCAGTACTTC
CASSQTRSAQYF
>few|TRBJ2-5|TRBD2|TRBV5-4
TGTGCCAGCAGCTTGTCACTAGCGGGAGGGCAAGAGACCCAGTACTTC
CASSLSLAGGQETQYF
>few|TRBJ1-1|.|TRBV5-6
TGTGCCAGCAGGCGGGGGGACGTGAACACTGAAGCTTTCTTT
CASRRGDVNTEAFF
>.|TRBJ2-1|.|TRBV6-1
TGTGCCAGCAGTGGGCTGGACTCGAGCTCCTACAATGAGCAGTTCTTC
CASSGLDSSSYNEQFF
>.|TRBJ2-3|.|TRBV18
TGTGCCAGCTCACCCGTCGGTACAGATACGCAGTATTTT
CASSPVGTDTQYF
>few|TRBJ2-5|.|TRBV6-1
TGTGCCAGCAGTATGAGAGGAAGCCAAGAGACCCAGTACTTC
CASSMRGSQETQYF
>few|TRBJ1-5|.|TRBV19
TGTGCCAGTAGTAGGGCTAGCAATCAGCCCCAGCATTTT
CASSRASNQPQHF
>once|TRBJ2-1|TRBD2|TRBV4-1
TGCGCCAGCAGCCAAGATTACCTAGCGGGAGTAATCGATGAGCAGTTCTTC
CASSQDYLAGVIDEQFF
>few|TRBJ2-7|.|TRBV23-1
TGCGCCAGCAGTCAATCTGGCCCTGGACTGGGGTACTACGAGCAGTACTTC
CASSQSGPGLGYYEQYF
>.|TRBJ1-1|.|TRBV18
TGTGCCAGCTCACACGACATGAACACTGAAGCTTTCTTT
CASSHDMNTEAFF
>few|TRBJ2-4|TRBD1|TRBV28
TGTGCCAGCAGTTTCGGACAGGGGCCCCGAGCCAAAAACATTCAGTACTTC
CASSFGQGPRAKNIQYF
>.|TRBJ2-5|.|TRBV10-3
TGTGCCATCAGTGCGGGGGTGAGAGAGACCCAGTACTTC
CAISAGVRETQYF
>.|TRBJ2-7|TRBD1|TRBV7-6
TGTGCCAGCAGCCTCGGACAGGGGCGCTCCTACGAGCAGTACTTC
CASSLGQGRSYEQYF
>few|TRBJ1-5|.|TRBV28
TGTGCCAGCAGTTTCGGAGGCTACTATAGCAATCAGCCCCAGCATTTT
CASSFGGYYSNQPQHF
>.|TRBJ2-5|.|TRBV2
TGTGCCAGCAGTGTCGGGCGGGGTCGGTACCAAGAGACCCAGTACTTC
CASSVGRGRYQETQYF
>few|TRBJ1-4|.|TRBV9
TGTGCCAGCAGCCCGCGGGACGCCGCGGGTGAAAAACTGTTTTTT
CASSPRDAAGEKLFF
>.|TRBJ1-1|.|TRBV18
TGTGCCAGCTCACCTGGGGGCAAGTCGGATAGGAACACTGAAGCTTTCTTT
CASSPGGKSDRNTEAFF
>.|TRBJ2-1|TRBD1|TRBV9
TGTGCCAGCAGCGCCGGACAGGGGACCTCCTACAATGAGCAGTTCTTC
CASSAGQGTSYNEQFF
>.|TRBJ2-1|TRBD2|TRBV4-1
TGCGCCAGCAGCCTGGTGGGACTAGCGGGGCCGCGAGAAGTAAATGAGCAGTTCTTC
CASSLVGLAGPREVNEQFF
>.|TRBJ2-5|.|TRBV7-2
TGTGCCAGCAGCCCAACTAGGACCCAAGAGACCCAGTACTTC
CASSPTRTQETQYF
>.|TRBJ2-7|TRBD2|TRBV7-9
TGTGCCAGCAGCTCAGGCGGGACTAGCGGGAGTGTCAGCTACGAGCAGTACTTC
CASSSGGTSGSVSYEQYF
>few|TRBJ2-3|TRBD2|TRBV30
TGTGCCTGTCCGACTAGCGGGAGTATCACAGATACGCAGTATTTT
CACPTSGSITDTQYF
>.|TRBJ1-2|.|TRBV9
TGTGCCAGCAGCTTAAATCAGGGTAGAACCTATGGCTACACCTTC
CASSLNQGRTYGYTF
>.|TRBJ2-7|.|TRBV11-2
TGTGCCAGCAGCTTAGTTGCAGGGGTGCACGAGCAGTACTTC
CASSLVAGVHEQYF
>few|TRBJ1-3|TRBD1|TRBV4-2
TGTGCCAGCAGCCAAGAGGACAGGACTGGAAACACCATATATTTT
CASSQEDRTGNTIYF
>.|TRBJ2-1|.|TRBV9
TGTGCCAGCAGCGTAGCTAGTAGGACTTTTTCCTACAATGAGCAGTTCTTC
CASSVASRTFSYNEQFF
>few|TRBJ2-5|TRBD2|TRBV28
TGTGCCAGCAGTCCACAACGAGGGGCTAGCGGGAGTGGGACCCAGTACTTC
CASSPQRGASGSGTQYF
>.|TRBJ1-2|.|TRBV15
TGTGCCACCAGCAGAGATGGGGGGTCGGACTATGGCTACACCTTC
CATSRDGGSDYGYTF
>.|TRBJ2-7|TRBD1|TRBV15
TGTGCCACCGCGTACAGGGGATTCCACGAGCAGTACTTC
CATAYRGFHEQYF
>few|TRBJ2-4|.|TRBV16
TGTGCCAGCTGCCCCGAGACACCCAAAAACATTCAGTACTTC
CASCPETPKNIQYF
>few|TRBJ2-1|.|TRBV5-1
TGCGCCAGCAGCTTGGTGCCGGGAACCTACAATGAGCAGTTCTTC
CASSLVPGTYNEQFF
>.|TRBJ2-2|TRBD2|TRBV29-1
TGCAGCGTAGACCGACTAGCGGGATTCGGCGGGGAGCTGTTTTTT
CSVDRLAGFGGELFF
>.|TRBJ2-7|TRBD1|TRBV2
TGTGCCAGCAGGATCAGGGGGTCTTCCTCCTACGAGCAGTACTTC
CASRIRGSSSYEQYF
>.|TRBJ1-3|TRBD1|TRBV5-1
TGCGCCAGCAGCTTGGGACAGGGAGGAAACACCATATATTTT
CASSLGQGGNTIYF
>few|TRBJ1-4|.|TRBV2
TGTGCCAGCAGTGAAGGTTTATCTAATGAAAAACTGTTTTTT
CASSEGLSNEKLFF
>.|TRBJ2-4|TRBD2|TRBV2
TGTGCCAGCAGCCCTAGCGGGACAGCCAAAAACATTCAGTACTTC
CASSPSGTAKNIQYF
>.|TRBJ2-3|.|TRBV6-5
TGTGCCAGCAGTTACCCAACTACAGGGAATTGGTATTTT
CASSYPTTGNWYF
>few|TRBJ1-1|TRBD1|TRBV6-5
TGTGCCGTGACAGGGAGCACTGAAGCTTTCTTT
CAVTGSTEAFF
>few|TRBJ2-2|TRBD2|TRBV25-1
TGTGCCAGCAAAGGCGGGAGGGCCCCCGGGGAGCTGTTTTTT
CASKGGRAPGELFF
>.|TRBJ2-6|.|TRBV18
TGTGCCAGCTCACCAATGGGAGCTAACTCTGGGGCCAACGTCCTGACTTTC
CASSPMGANSGANVLTF
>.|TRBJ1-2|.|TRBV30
TGTGCCTGGAGAGGTAGCTCTAACTATGGCTACACCTTC
CAWRGSSNYGYTF
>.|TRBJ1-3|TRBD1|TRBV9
TGTGCCAGCAGCGACAAAGGACAGGGCCTAAATGGAAACACCATATATTTT
CASSDKGQGLNGNTIYF